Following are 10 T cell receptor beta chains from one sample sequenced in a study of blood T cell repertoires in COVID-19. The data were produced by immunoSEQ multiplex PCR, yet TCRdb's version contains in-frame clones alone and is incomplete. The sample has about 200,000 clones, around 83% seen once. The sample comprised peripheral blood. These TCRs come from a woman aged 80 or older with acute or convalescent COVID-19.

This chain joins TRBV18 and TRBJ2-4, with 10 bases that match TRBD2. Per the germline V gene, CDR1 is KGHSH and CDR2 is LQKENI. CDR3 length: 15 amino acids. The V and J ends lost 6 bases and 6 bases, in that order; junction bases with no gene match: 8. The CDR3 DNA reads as TGTGCCAGCTCCCCAGCAGCGGGAGGGATAAACATTCAGTACTTC. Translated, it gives CASSPAAGGINIQYF.

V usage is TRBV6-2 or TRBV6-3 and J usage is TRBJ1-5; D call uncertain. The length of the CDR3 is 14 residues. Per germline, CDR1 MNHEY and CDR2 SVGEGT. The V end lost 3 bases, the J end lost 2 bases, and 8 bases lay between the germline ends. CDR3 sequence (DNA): TGTGCCAGCAGTTATTTCCAGGGCAATCAGCCCCAGCATTTT. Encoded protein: CASSYFQGNQPQHF.

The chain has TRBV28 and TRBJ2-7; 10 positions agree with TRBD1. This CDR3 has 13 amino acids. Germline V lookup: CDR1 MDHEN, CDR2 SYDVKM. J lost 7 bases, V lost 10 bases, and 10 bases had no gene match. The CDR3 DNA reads TGTGCCACCCACCGGGACAGGGGTCTAGAGCAGTACTTC. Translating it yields CATHRDRGLEQYF. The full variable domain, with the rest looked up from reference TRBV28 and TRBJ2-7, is DVKVTQSSRYLVKRTGEKVFLECVQDMDHENMFWYRQDPGLGLRLIYFSYDVKMKEKGDIPEGYSVSREKKERFSLILESASTNQTSMYLCATHRDRGLEQYFGPGTRLTVT.

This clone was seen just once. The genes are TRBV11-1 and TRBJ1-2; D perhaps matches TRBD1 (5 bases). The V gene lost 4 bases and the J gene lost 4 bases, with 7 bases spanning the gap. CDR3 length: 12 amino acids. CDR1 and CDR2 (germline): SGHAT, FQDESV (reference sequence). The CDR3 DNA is TGTGCCAGCAGCTCGGGACTCTATGGCTACACCTTC. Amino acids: CASSSGLYGYTF.

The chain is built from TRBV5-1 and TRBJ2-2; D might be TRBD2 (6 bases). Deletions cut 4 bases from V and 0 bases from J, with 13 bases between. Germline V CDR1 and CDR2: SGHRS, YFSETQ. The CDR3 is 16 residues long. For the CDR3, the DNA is TGCGCCAGCAGCCCCCTCACGGGAGCGAACACCGGGGAGCTGTTTTTT. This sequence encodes CASSPLTGANTGELFF. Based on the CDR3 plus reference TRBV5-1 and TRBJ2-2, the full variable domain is KAGVTQTPRYLIKTRGQQVTLSCSPISGHRSVSWYQQTPGQGLQFLFEYFSETQRNKGNFPGRFSGRQFSNSRSEMNVSTLELGDSALYLCASSPLTGANTGELFFGEGSRLTVL.

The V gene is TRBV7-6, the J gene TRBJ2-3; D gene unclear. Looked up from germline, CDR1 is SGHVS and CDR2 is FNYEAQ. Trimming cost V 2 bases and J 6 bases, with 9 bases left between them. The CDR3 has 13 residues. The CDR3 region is CASSLTGIDTQYF. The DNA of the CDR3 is TGTGCCAGCAGCTTAACCGGTATCGATACGCAGTATTTT.

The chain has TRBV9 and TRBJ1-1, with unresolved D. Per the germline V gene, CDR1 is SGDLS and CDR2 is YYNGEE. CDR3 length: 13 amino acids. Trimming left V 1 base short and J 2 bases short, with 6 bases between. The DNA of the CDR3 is TGTGCCAGCAGCGTAAGGAGAAACACTGAAGCTTTCTTT. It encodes CASSVRRNTEAFF.

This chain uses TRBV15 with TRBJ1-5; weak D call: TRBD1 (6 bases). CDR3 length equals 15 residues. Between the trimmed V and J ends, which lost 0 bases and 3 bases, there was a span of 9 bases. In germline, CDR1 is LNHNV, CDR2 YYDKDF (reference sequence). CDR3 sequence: CATSRDRTDNQPQHF. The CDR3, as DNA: TGTGCCACCAGCAGAGATCGGACAGACAATCAGCCCCAGCATTTT. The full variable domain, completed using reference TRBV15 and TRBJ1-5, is DAMVIQNPRYQVTQFGKPVTLSCSQTLNHNVMYWYQQKSSQAPKLLFHYYDKDFNNEADTPDNFQSRRPNTSFCFLDIRSPGLGDTAMYLCATSRDRTDNQPQHFGDGTRLSIL.

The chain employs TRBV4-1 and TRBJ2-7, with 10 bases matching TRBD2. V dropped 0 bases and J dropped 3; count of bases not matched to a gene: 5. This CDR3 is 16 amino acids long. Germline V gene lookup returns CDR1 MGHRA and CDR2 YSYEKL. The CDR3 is CASSQEPLAGVYEQYF. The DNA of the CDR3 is TGCGCCAGCAGCCAAGAGCCCCTAGCGGGAGTCTACGAGCAGTACTTC.

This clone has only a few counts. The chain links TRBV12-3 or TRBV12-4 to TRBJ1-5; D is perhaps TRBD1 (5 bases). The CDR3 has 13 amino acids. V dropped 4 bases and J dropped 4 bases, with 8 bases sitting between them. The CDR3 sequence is CASSWGENQPQHF. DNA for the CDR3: TGTGCCAGCAGTTGGGGGGAGAATCAGCCCCAGCATTTT.